The text below deals with one TCR beta chain. Its antigen is not identified. The same CDR3 can be traced to other DNA sequences in this sample. The sample is drawn from a study of CD8+ T cells in alopecia areata. V gave up 3 bases and J gave up 5 bases, with 2 bases separating them. The CDR3 spans 10 residues. Germline assignment: CDR1 DFQATT and CDR2 SNEGSKA (reference sequence). The study, taken as a whole, reports: Researchers report lesional scalp, most notably alopecia totalis/universalis, outstripped normal scalp in clonality. Only a single nonresponder existed, so baseline CD8+ expansion links stay unclear.

This sample's treatment: oral pan-JAK inhibitor, 5-10 mg twice daily. Researchers took lesional scalp punch biopsies and peripheral blood from people who were alopecia areata patients. Sorting of CD4+ and CD8+ T cells was performed on PBMCs. Extracted RNA was reverse transcribed into cDNA, the sequencing template. Profiled with immunoSEQ multiplex PCR; TCRdb holds only in-frame clones, not every one. The sample yields 150,000 to 200,000 clones, about 62% seen once. The rearrangement joins TRBV20-1 to TRBJ2-1; D is ambiguous. This clonotype was obtained from a human donor with alopecia areata. This sample comprised CD4+ T cells sorted from blood, obtained at week 24, from a patient treated with tofacitinib. CDR3 in DNA: TGCAGTGCTAGGGACAATGAGCAGTTCTTC. Translated: CSARDNEQFF.